This T cell receptor beta chain comes out of a study of long-term antiretroviral therapy in people with HIV. At minimum, one pre-ART and two post-ART PBMC samples were obtained from each donor. HIV-positive participants all received treatment in the United States. Remarks on this clone: The antigen is not known.

Samples were assayed with immunoSEQ v3.0 at survey level. Method: immunoSEQ multiplex PCR; TCRdb's copy keeps in-frame clones and lacks some. This table holds about 17,000 clones, 75% to 85% found once. Trimming removed 1 base at V and 6 bases at J, with 7 bases between. The germline V gene encodes CDR1 GTSNPN and CDR2 SVGIG (reference sequence). This CDR3 is built from 11 residues. General study findings and limits: Spans of CDR3 length were tighter for HIV repertoires than for controls. Repertoire dominance by clones expanded before ART was seen at all time points.

This receptor was taken from a man aged 18 to 30 with HIV. The chain joins TRBV30 to TRBJ2-7; D is undetermined. The sequences come from unsorted PBMCs, collected 0.3 years after starting antiretroviral therapy. This CDR3 reads CAWSAGPEQYF. CDR3 in DNA: TGTGCCTGGAGTGCGGGCCCCGAGCAGTACTTC.